This T cell receptor (beta chain) came from a study of early T cells in non-severe SARS-CoV-2 infection. This clonotype was observed a handful of times. One entry per CDR3 protein, called by TCRdb with MiXCR from the 5' RACE reads. The data show about 71,000 distinct CDR3 sequences, with 12% seen just once and roughly 2.5% held by the top ten. This TCR came from an adult who was a healthcare worker with PCR-confirmed SARS-CoV-2 infection or an uninfected control (not recorded which). The sample in question was whole blood, obtained at baseline.

As DNA, the CDR3 is TGCGCCAGCAGCTTGACAGGGAACAATGAGCAGTTCTTC. It is translated as CASSLTGNNEQFF. The chain employs TRBV5-1 and TRBJ2-1, with a tentative D call TRBD1 (6 bases). The V end was cut by 1 base, the J end by 5 bases, with 7 bases between. The CDR3 has 13 residues. Germline V gene lookup returns CDR1 SGHRS and CDR2 YFSETQ.